A selection of T cell receptor beta chains follows, all from one sample in a study of T cell repertoires in cytomegalovirus infection. TCRdb re-called the reads with MiXCR, one entry per CDR3 protein. The sample records 600,000 to 800,000 distinct CDR3 sequences, approximately 24% being singletons. The sample taken for sequencing was CD8+ T cells from PBMCs. These receptors all come from a human donor in good health (CMV status not recorded). Some clones in this sample may be carry-over from other donors' samples. Both conserved end residues are part of each CDR3. The order of the fields is CDR3 DNA, CDR3 protein, CDR3 length, clone size, J gene, D gene, V gene. D genes are given only for firm matches. The size entry is marked missing in some rows and otherwise reads once, few, many or a size class.

CDR3nt: TGCGCCAGCAGCTTAGACCGACAAGAGCTGTTTTTT
CDR3aa: CASSLDRQELFF
len: 12
abundance: .
j_gene: TRBJ2-2
d_gene: .
v_gene: TRBV5-1

CDR3nt: TGTGCCAGCAGCTTAGGGGCGGCAGGGGGCCCTCCCGGGGAGCTGTTTTTT
CDR3aa: CASSLGAAGGPPGELFF
len: 17
abundance: many
j_gene: TRBJ2-2
d_gene: TRBD1
v_gene: TRBV7-6

CDR3nt: TGTGCCAGCAGCCAACCTGGGGCGGGGGCTTACAATGAGCAGTTCTTC
CDR3aa: CASSQPGAGAYNEQFF
len: 16
abundance: many
j_gene: TRBJ2-1
d_gene: .
v_gene: TRBV14

CDR3nt: TGCGCCAGCAGCTTCCAGCCCGGCGGGGCGACGAACACCGGGGAGCTGTTTTTT
CDR3aa: CASSFQPGGATNTGELFF
len: 18
abundance: .
j_gene: TRBJ2-2
d_gene: .
v_gene: TRBV4-1

CDR3nt: TGTGCCAGCAGCCGGGCTAGCGGGGGGGAGAGCTCCTACAATGAGCAGTTCTTC
CDR3aa: CASSRASGGESSYNEQFF
len: 18
abundance: few
j_gene: TRBJ2-1
d_gene: TRBD2
v_gene: TRBV7-4

CDR3nt: TGTGCCAGCAGTGACTCGATAAATAGGGGTTACAATGAGCAGTTCTTC
CDR3aa: CASSDSINRGYNEQFF
len: 16
abundance: few
j_gene: TRBJ2-1
d_gene: .
v_gene: TRBV6-4

CDR3nt: TGTGCCAGCAGCAAAGGGGGCGCCCATGTAGGCGGCTACACCTTC
CDR3aa: CASSKGGAHVGGYTF
len: 15
abundance: few
j_gene: TRBJ1-2
d_gene: TRBD1
v_gene: TRBV6-5

CDR3nt: TGTGCCAGCAGATCACAGGAGAACACCGGGGAGCTGTTTTTT
CDR3aa: CASRSQENTGELFF
len: 14
abundance: .
j_gene: TRBJ2-2
d_gene: .
v_gene: TRBV6-5

CDR3nt: TGTGCCAGCAGCTCCAGGGGCTCCTACGAGCAGTACTTC
CDR3aa: CASSSRGSYEQYF
len: 13
abundance: few
j_gene: TRBJ2-7
d_gene: .
v_gene: TRBV13

CDR3nt: TGTGCCAGCAGGGGCCAGGTAGAGGATAATCAGCCCCAGCATTTT
CDR3aa: CASRGQVEDNQPQHF
len: 15
abundance: few
j_gene: TRBJ1-5
d_gene: .
v_gene: TRBV6-5

CDR3nt: TGTGCCACCAGGGAATCCTACGAGCAGTACTTC
CDR3aa: CATRESYEQYF
len: 11
abundance: few
j_gene: TRBJ2-7
d_gene: .
v_gene: TRBV6-6

CDR3nt: TGTGCCAGCACCTACCTACCCGGAGGGGAGCTGTTTTTT
CDR3aa: CASTYLPGGELFF
len: 13
abundance: many
j_gene: TRBJ2-2
d_gene: .
v_gene: TRBV7-8

CDR3nt: TGTGCCAGCAGTGATGGGGTAGCCAGCCAAGAGACCCAGTACTTC
CDR3aa: CASSDGVASQETQYF
len: 15
abundance: few
j_gene: TRBJ2-5
d_gene: .
v_gene: TRBV2

CDR3nt: TGTGCCAGCAGTTATTTTGGGGGCCCGGGTGAGCAGTTCTTC
CDR3aa: CASSYFGGPGEQFF
len: 14
abundance: .
j_gene: TRBJ2-1
d_gene: .
v_gene: TRBV6-6

CDR3nt: TGTGCCAGCAGTTACTCTGCAGGGGTAACGGCTATGGGGGGCTACACCTTC
CDR3aa: CASSYSAGVTAMGGYTF
len: 17
abundance: many
j_gene: TRBJ1-2
d_gene: .
v_gene: TRBV6-5

CDR3nt: TGTGCCAGCAGTTTTCAGGGCAGCCAAGAGACCCAGTACTTC
CDR3aa: CASSFQGSQETQYF
len: 14
abundance: once
j_gene: TRBJ2-5
d_gene: .
v_gene: TRBV27

CDR3nt: TGTGCCAGCACCGCCTTGGGCTACAATGAGCAGTTCTTC
CDR3aa: CASTALGYNEQFF
len: 13
abundance: few
j_gene: TRBJ2-1
d_gene: .
v_gene: TRBV28

CDR3nt: TGTGCCAGCAGTTGGACAGGGGGTTCGACTAATGAAAAACTGTTTTTT
CDR3aa: CASSWTGGSTNEKLFF
len: 16
abundance: few
j_gene: TRBJ1-4
d_gene: TRBD1
v_gene: TRBV12-3/TRBV12-4

CDR3nt: TGTGCCAGCAGTCCGGGACAGGGGGCTTACATTCAGTACTTC
CDR3aa: CASSPGQGAYIQYF
len: 14
abundance: many
j_gene: TRBJ2-4
d_gene: TRBD1
v_gene: TRBV5-6

CDR3nt: TGTGCCAGCCTCTCAAAGGGCAGCATGAGCAATCAGCCCCAGCATTTT
CDR3aa: CASLSKGSMSNQPQHF
len: 16
abundance: .
j_gene: TRBJ1-5
d_gene: .
v_gene: TRBV6-6

CDR3nt: TGTGCCAGCAGCTCAAGGGACAGTTATGAAGCTTTCTTT
CDR3aa: CASSSRDSYEAFF
len: 13
abundance: few
j_gene: TRBJ1-1
d_gene: TRBD1
v_gene: TRBV11-3

CDR3nt: TGCGCCAGCAGCTTGGGGGACGCTGAAGCTTTCTTT
CDR3aa: CASSLGDAEAFF
len: 12
abundance: few
j_gene: TRBJ1-1
d_gene: .
v_gene: TRBV5-1

CDR3nt: TGTGCCAGCAGCTTAGTTAGGGGCCAACGAAATGAGCAGTTCTTC
CDR3aa: CASSLVRGQRNEQFF
len: 15
abundance: few
j_gene: TRBJ2-1
d_gene: .
v_gene: TRBV7-9

CDR3nt: TGTGCCAGCAGTCACAGGGGGCTCGGAGGTCGGTTTACTGAAGCTTTCTTT
CDR3aa: CASSHRGLGGRFTEAFF
len: 17
abundance: .
j_gene: TRBJ1-1
d_gene: TRBD1
v_gene: TRBV6-5

CDR3nt: TGTGCCAGCAGCCACGAGACAGGGAGCAATCAGCCCCAGCATTTT
CDR3aa: CASSHETGSNQPQHF
len: 15
abundance: .
j_gene: TRBJ1-5
d_gene: TRBD1
v_gene: TRBV7-9

CDR3nt: TGTGCCAGTAGTGTCGGCGGGGAGCTGTTTTTT
CDR3aa: CASSVGGELFF
len: 11
abundance: many
j_gene: TRBJ2-2
d_gene: .
v_gene: TRBV27

CDR3nt: TGTGCCAGCAGCCACTCCACAGGGGGCTTAAAGGCATTCGAGCAGTACTTC
CDR3aa: CASSHSTGGLKAFEQYF
len: 17
abundance: .
j_gene: TRBJ2-7
d_gene: TRBD1
v_gene: TRBV14

CDR3nt: TGCAGTGCTCTCCGGGCAGATAGCAATCAGCCCCAGCATTTT
CDR3aa: CSALRADSNQPQHF
len: 14
abundance: few
j_gene: TRBJ1-5
d_gene: .
v_gene: TRBV20-1

CDR3nt: TGTGCCAGCAGTTACTCGGCGGGGGGGGCCAATGAGCAGTTCTTC
CDR3aa: CASSYSAGGANEQFF
len: 15
abundance: .
j_gene: TRBJ2-1
d_gene: TRBD2
v_gene: TRBV6-6

CDR3nt: TGTGCCAGTAGTATTGTGGCTAGCGGCTCCTACAATGAGCAGTTCTTC
CDR3aa: CASSIVASGSYNEQFF
len: 16
abundance: .
j_gene: TRBJ2-1
d_gene: TRBD2
v_gene: TRBV19

CDR3nt: TGCGCCAGCAGCCAAGTTGGGACAGGGACGGGTGAGCAGTACTTC
CDR3aa: CASSQVGTGTGEQYF
len: 15
abundance: .
j_gene: TRBJ2-7
d_gene: TRBD1
v_gene: TRBV4-1

CDR3nt: TGCAGTGCATGGATGGACCGATCCTACAATGAGCAGTTCTTC
CDR3aa: CSAWMDRSYNEQFF
len: 14
abundance: .
j_gene: TRBJ2-1
d_gene: .
v_gene: TRBV20-1

CDR3nt: TGCAGTGCTAGGGACCCTTGGGAAGGGAATGAGCAGTTCTTC
CDR3aa: CSARDPWEGNEQFF
len: 14
abundance: few
j_gene: TRBJ2-1
d_gene: .
v_gene: TRBV20-1

CDR3nt: TGTGCCAGCAGCTTATCCAGGGGCCCGGTCAGCAATCAGCCCCAGCATTTT
CDR3aa: CASSLSRGPVSNQPQHF
len: 17
abundance: .
j_gene: TRBJ1-5
d_gene: .
v_gene: TRBV7-9

CDR3nt: TGCGCCAGCAGCCAAACAACAGGAGCTTTGAACACTGAAGCTTTCTTT
CDR3aa: CASSQTTGALNTEAFF
len: 16
abundance: .
j_gene: TRBJ1-1
d_gene: .
v_gene: TRBV4-1

CDR3nt: TGTGCCAGCAGTTTAATCGTAAGCATGAACACTGAAGCTTTCTTT
CDR3aa: CASSLIVSMNTEAFF
len: 15
abundance: .
j_gene: TRBJ1-1
d_gene: .
v_gene: TRBV28

CDR3nt: TGTGCCAGCAGCGGGACAGGGGGGGAGCACAATGAGCAGTTCTTC
CDR3aa: CASSGTGGEHNEQFF
len: 15
abundance: .
j_gene: TRBJ2-1
d_gene: TRBD1
v_gene: TRBV7-6

CDR3nt: TGTGCCAGCAGTCCCCTGTTAGGGAGCGACGAGCAGTACTTC
CDR3aa: CASSPLLGSDEQYF
len: 14
abundance: .
j_gene: TRBJ2-7
d_gene: .
v_gene: TRBV27

CDR3nt: TGTGCCAACTCCAGGGTTACCGGGGAGCTGTTTTTT
CDR3aa: CANSRVTGELFF
len: 12
abundance: .
j_gene: TRBJ2-2
d_gene: .
v_gene: TRBV2

CDR3nt: TGTGCCAGCAGTCCCGGGACAGGGGATGAGCAGTTCTTC
CDR3aa: CASSPGTGDEQFF
len: 13
abundance: many
j_gene: TRBJ2-1
d_gene: TRBD1
v_gene: TRBV28

CDR3nt: TGTGCCAGCAGCCGAAATAGGGACAGGACCAACACAGATACGCAGTATTTT
CDR3aa: CASSRNRDRTNTDTQYF
len: 17
abundance: .
j_gene: TRBJ2-3
d_gene: TRBD1
v_gene: TRBV7-9

CDR3nt: TGTGCCAGCAGTTCCAGACGTGGAATCCAGCCCCAGCATTTT
CDR3aa: CASSSRRGIQPQHF
len: 14
abundance: .
j_gene: TRBJ1-5
d_gene: .
v_gene: TRBV27

CDR3nt: TGTGCCAGCAGTTTGAGTCAGAGTGAAGATACGCAGTATTTT
CDR3aa: CASSLSQSEDTQYF
len: 14
abundance: few
j_gene: TRBJ2-3
d_gene: .
v_gene: TRBV27

CDR3nt: TGTGCCGTCCCTCAGGGTCTCGAGCAGTACTTC
CDR3aa: CAVPQGLEQYF
len: 11
abundance: .
j_gene: TRBJ2-7
d_gene: .
v_gene: TRBV6-1

CDR3nt: TGTGCCATCAGTGGTCTAGCTAGCGGGGCCAACTTTTACAATGAGCAGTTCTTC
CDR3aa: CAISGLASGANFYNEQFF
len: 18
abundance: .
j_gene: TRBJ2-1
d_gene: TRBD2
v_gene: TRBV10-3

CDR3nt: TGTGCCAGCAGCGGACTGAGGACAAACTACAATGAGCAGTTCTTC
CDR3aa: CASSGLRTNYNEQFF
len: 15
abundance: few
j_gene: TRBJ2-1
d_gene: .
v_gene: TRBV6-1

CDR3nt: TGTGCCAGCAGCCAAGTTGCCAGCACTGAAGCTTTCTTT
CDR3aa: CASSQVASTEAFF
len: 13
abundance: many
j_gene: TRBJ1-1
d_gene: .
v_gene: TRBV7-2

CDR3nt: TGTGCCAGCAGTTTAGCGGGGAGCGGGGCCGAGGATGAGCAGTTCTTC
CDR3aa: CASSLAGSGAEDEQFF
len: 16
abundance: few
j_gene: TRBJ2-1
d_gene: TRBD2
v_gene: TRBV12-3/TRBV12-4

CDR3nt: TGTGCCAGCAGCGCACAGGGCACCTACGAGCAGTACTTC
CDR3aa: CASSAQGTYEQYF
len: 13
abundance: many
j_gene: TRBJ2-7
d_gene: .
v_gene: TRBV7-6

CDR3nt: TGTGCCAGCAGTTTTCCGGGACACTTGAACACTGAAGCTTTCTTT
CDR3aa: CASSFPGHLNTEAFF
len: 15
abundance: many
j_gene: TRBJ1-1
d_gene: .
v_gene: TRBV28

CDR3nt: TGCAGCGTACCCGGACAGGGCTACACTGAAGCTTTCTTT
CDR3aa: CSVPGQGYTEAFF
len: 13
abundance: .
j_gene: TRBJ1-1
d_gene: TRBD1
v_gene: TRBV29-1